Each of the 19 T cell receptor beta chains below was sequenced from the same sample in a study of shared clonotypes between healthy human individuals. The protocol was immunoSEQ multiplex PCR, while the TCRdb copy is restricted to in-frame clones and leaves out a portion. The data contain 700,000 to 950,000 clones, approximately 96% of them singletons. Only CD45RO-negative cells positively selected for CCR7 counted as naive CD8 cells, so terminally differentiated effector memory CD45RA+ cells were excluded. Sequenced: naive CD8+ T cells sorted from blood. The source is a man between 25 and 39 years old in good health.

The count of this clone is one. The CDR3 coding sequence is TGTGCCAGCAGTTTATCGCCGGGAGGCTTTGAGCAGTTCTTC. Its translation is CASSLSPGGFEQFF. The chain employs TRBV27 and TRBJ2-1, with 7 bases aligning to TRBD2. There are 14 residues in the CDR3. V trimming: 0 bases; J trimming: 9 bases; junction bases outside the gene matches: 5. The germline V gene has CDR1 MNHEY and CDR2 SMNVEV (reference sequence).

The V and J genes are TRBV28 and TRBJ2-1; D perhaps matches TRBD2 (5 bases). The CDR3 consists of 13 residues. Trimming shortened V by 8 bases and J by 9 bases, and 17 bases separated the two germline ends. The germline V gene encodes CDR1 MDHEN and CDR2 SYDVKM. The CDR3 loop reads CASETTRSGEQFF. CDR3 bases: TGTGCCAGCGAGACAACGCGCAGCGGTGAGCAGTTCTTC. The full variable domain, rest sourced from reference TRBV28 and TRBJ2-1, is DVKVTQSSRYLVKRTGEKVFLECVQDMDHENMFWYRQDPGLGLRLIYFSYDVKMKEKGDIPEGYSVSREKKERFSLILESASTNQTSMYLCASETTRSGEQFFGPGTRLTVL.

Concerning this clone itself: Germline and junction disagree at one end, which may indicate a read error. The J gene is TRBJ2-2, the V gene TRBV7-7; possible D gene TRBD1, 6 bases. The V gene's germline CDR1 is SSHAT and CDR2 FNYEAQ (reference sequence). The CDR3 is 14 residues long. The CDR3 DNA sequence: TGTGCTAGCAGCCAGTGGACAGCCCCCGGGGAGCTGTTTTTT. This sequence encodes CASSQWTAPGELFF.

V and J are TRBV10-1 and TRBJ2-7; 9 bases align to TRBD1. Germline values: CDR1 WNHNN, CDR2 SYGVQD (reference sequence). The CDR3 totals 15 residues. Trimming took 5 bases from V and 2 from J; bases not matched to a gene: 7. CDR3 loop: CASSQGQGYTYEQYF. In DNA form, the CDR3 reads TGCGCCAGCAGTCAGGGACAGGGCTATACCTACGAGCAGTACTTC.

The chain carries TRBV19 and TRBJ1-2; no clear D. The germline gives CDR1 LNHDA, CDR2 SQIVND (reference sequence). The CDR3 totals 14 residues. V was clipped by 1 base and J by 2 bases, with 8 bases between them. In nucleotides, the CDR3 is TGTGCCAGTAGTATAGCGGAGCGCAACTATGGCTACACCTTC. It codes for CASSIAERNYGYTF.

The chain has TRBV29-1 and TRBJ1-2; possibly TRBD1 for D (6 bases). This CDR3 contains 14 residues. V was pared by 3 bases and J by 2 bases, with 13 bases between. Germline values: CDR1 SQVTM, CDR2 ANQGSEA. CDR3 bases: TGCAGCGTTGATCACAGGGAGGCAAACTATGGCTACACCTTC. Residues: CSVDHREANYGYTF.

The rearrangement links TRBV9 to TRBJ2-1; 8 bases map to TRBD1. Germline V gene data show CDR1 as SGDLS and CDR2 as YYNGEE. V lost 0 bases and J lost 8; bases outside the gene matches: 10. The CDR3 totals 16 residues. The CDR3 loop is CASSVGGDRSGDEQFF. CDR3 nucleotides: TGTGCCAGCAGCGTAGGAGGGGACAGGTCGGGAGATGAGCAGTTCTTC.

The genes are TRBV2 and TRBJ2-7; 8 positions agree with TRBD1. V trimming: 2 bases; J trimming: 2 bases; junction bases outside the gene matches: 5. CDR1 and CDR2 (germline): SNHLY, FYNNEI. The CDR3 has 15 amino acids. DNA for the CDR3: TGTGCCAGCAGTGAACGGCAGGGGGCAGCCTACGAGCAGTACTTC. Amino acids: CASSERQGAAYEQYF. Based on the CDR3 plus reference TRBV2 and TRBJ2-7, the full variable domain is EPEVTQTPSHQVTQMGQEVILRCVPISNHLYFYWYRQILGQKVEFLVSFYNNEISEKSEIFDDQFSVERPDGSNFTLKIRSTKLEDSAMYFCASSERQGAAYEQYFGPGTRLTVT.

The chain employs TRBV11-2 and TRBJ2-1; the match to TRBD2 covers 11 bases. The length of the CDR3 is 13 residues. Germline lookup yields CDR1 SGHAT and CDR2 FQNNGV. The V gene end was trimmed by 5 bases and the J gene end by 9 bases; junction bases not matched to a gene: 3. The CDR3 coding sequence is TGTGCCAGCAGCACAGGGACTAGCGGTGAGCAGTTCTTC. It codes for CASSTGTSGEQFF.

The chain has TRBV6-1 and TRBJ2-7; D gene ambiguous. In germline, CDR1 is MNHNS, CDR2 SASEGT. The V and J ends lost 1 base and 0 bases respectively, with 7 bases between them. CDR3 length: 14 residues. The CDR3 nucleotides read TGTGCCAGCAGTGAAGTTTGGCCCTCCTACGAGCAGTACTTC. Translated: CASSEVWPSYEQYF.

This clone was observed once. As DNA, the CDR3 is TGCGCCAGCAGCAACCGGGACAGGGATTATGGCTACACCTTC. It codes for CASSNRDRDYGYTF. The gene calls are TRBV5-1 and TRBJ1-2, with TRBD1 matching over 9 bases. Germline V lookup: CDR1 SGHRS, CDR2 YFSETQ. This CDR3 is 14 amino acids long. The V segment lost 4 bases and the J segment 5 bases; nucleotides outside the gene matches: 6.

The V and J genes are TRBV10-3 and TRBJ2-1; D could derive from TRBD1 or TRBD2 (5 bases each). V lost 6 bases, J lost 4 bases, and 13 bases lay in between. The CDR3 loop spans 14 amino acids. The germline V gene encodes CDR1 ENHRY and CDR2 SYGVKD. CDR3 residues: CAISWDGKYNEQFF. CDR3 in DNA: TGTGCCATCAGCTGGGACGGGAAGTACAATGAGCAGTTCTTC.

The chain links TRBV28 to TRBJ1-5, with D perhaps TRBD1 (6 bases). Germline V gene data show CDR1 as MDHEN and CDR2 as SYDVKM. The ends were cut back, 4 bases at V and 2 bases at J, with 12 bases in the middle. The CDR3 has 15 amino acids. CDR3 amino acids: CASSWGGRGNQPQHF. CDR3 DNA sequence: TGTGCCAGCAGTTGGGGGGGGCGCGGCAATCAGCCCCAGCATTTT.

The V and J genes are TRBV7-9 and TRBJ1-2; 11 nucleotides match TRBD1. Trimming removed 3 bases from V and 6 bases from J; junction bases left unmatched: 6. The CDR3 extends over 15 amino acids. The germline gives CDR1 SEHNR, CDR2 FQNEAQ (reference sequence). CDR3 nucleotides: TGTGCCAGCAGCTTCCCCTCGGGACAGGGGGATGGCTACACCTTC. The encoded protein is CASSFPSGQGDGYTF. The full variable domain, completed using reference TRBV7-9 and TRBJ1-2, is DTGVSQNPRHKITKRGQNVTFRCDPISEHNRLYWYRQTLGQGPEFLTYFQNEAQLEKSRLLSDRFSAERPKGSFSTLEIQRTEQGDSAMYLCASSFPSGQGDGYTFGSGTRLTVV.

The chain's CDR3 is CASSFPGTNYGYTF. Written as DNA, the CDR3 is TGTGCCAGCAGTTTCCCCGGGACCAACTATGGCTACACCTTC. The J gene is TRBJ1-2, the V gene TRBV28; the D gene is possibly TRBD1 (5 bases). The CDR3 spans 14 residues. Trimming cost V 3 bases and J 2 bases, with 10 bases left between them. Germline lookup yields CDR1 MDHEN and CDR2 SYDVKM.

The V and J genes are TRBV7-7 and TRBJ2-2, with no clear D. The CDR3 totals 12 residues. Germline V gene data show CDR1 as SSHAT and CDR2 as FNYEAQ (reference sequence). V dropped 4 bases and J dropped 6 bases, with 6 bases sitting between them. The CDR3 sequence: CASSSKPGELFF. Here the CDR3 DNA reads TGTGCCAGCAGCTCAAAACCCGGGGAGCTGTTTTTT. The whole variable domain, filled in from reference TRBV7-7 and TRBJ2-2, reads GAGVSQSPRYKVTKRGQDVTLRCDPISSHATLYWYQQALGQGPEFLTYFNYEAQPDKSGLPSDRFSAERPEGSISTLTIQRTEQRDSAMYRCASSSKPGELFFGEGSRLTVL.

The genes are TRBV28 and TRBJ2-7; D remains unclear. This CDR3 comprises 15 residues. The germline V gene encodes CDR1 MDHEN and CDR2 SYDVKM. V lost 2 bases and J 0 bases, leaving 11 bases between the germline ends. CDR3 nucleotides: TGTGCCAGCAGTTTAATAGAAAGTTCCTCCTACGAGCAGTACTTC. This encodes CASSLIESSSYEQYF.

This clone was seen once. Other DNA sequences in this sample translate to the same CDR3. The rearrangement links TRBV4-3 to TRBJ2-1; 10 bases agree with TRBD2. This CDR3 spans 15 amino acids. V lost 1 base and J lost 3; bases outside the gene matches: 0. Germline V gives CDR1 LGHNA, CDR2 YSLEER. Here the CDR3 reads CASSQGLAGYNEQFF. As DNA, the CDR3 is TGCGCCAGCAGCCAAGGACTAGCGGGCTACAATGAGCAGTTCTTC.

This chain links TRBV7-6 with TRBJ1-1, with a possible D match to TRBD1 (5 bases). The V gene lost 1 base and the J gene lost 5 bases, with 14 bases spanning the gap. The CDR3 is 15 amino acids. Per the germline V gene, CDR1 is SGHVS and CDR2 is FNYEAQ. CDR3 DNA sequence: TGTGCCAGCAGCTTAGATGGGGGGGTAGGGACTGAAGCTTTCTTT. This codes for CASSLDGGVGTEAFF.